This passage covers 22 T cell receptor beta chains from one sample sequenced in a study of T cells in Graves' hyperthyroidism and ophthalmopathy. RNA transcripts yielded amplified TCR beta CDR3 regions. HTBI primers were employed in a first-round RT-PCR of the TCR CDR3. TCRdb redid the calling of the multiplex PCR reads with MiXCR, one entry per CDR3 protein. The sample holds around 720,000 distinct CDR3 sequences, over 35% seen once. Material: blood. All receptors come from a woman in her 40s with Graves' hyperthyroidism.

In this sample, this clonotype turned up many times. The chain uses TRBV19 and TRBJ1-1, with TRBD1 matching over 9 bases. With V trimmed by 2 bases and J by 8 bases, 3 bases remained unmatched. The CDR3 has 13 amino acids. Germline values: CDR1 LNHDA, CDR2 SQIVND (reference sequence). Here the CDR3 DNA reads TGTGCCAGTAGTATAATGGGACAGGGAGAAGCTTTCTTT. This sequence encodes CASSIMGQGEAFF.

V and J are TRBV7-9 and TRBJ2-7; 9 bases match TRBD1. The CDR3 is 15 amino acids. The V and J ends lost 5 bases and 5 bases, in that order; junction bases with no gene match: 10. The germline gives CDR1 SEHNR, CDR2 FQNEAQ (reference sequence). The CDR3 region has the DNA TGTGCCAGCAGCGAGGGACAGGGAGGCTTCCACGAGCAGTACTTC. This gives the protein CASSEGQGGFHEQYF.

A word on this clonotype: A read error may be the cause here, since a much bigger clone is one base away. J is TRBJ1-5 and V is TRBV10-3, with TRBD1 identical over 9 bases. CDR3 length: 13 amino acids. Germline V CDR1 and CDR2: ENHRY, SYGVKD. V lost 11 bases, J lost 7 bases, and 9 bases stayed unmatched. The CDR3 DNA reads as TGTGCCGCCGGGACAGGGCGGGACCAGCCCCAGCATTTT. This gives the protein CAAGTGRDQPQHF.

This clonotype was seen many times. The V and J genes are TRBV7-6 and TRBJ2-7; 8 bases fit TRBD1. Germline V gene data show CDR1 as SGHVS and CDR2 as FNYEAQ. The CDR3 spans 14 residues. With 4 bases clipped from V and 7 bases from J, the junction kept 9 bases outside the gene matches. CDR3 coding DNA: TGTGCCAGCAGCTCGGTCCGACAGGGGAAGGAGCAGTACTTC. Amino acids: CASSSVRQGKEQYF.

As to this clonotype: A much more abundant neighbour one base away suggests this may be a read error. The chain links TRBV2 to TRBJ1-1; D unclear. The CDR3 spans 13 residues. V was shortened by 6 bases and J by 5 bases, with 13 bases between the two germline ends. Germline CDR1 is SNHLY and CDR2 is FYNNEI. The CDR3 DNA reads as TGTGCCAGCAGCGGTACTCACGGGACTGAAGCTTTCTTT. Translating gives CASSGTHGTEAFF.

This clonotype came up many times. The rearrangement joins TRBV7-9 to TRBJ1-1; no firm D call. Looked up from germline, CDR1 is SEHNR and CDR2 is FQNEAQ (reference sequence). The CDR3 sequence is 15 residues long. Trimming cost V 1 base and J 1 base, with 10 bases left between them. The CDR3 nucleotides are TGTGCCAGCAGCTTAGGGAGTTTAGAGAACACTGAAGCTTTCTTT. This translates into CASSLGSLENTEAFF.

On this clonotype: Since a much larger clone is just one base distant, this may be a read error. Written as DNA, the CDR3 is TGTGCCAGCAGCTTAGGGGACGGACACAGGACACCCCTCCACTTT. This encodes CASSLGDGHRTPLHF. The chain has TRBV7-2 and TRBJ1-6; D is possibly TRBD1 (5 bases). Germline CDR1 and CDR2: SGHTA and FQGNSA. This CDR3 comprises 15 residues. Trimming removed 1 base from V and 11 bases from J, with 15 bases in between.

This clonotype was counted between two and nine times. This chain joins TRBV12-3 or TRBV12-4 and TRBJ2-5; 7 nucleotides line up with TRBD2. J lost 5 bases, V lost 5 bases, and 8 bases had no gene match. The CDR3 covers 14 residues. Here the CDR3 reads CASSRDGGGETQYF. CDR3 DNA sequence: TGTGCCAGCAGTAGAGATGGGGGGGGGGAGACCCAGTACTTC.

The CDR3 reads CSAPPGLAAGNETQYF. Written as DNA, the CDR3 is TGCAGTGCCCCACCGGGACTAGCGGCCGGGAATGAGACCCAGTACTTC. The J gene is TRBJ2-5, the V gene TRBV20-1; 11 nucleotides line up with TRBD2. Germline CDR1 and CDR2: DFQATT and SNEGSKA (reference sequence). The trim removed 6 bases at V and 5 bases at J, leaving 14 bases unmatched. The CDR3 spans 16 residues.

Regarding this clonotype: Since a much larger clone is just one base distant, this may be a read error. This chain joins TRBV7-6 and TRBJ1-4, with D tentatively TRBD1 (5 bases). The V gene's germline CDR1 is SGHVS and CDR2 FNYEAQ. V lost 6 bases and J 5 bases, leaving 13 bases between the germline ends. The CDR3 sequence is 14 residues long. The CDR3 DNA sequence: TGTGCCAGCAGTAAGCGGGGGGTGAATGAAAAACTGTTTTTT. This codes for CASSKRGVNEKLFF.

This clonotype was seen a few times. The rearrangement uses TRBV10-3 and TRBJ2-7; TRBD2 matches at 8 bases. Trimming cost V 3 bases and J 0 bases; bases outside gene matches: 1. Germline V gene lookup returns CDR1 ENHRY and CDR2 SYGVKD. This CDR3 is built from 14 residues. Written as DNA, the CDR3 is TGTGCCATCAGTGACAGCGGGGGCTCCTACGAGCAGTACTTC. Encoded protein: CAISDSGGSYEQYF.

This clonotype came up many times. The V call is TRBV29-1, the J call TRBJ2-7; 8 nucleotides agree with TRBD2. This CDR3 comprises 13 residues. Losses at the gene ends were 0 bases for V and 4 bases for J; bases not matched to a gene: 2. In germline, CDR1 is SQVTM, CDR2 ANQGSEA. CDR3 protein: CSVEDSGGYEQYF. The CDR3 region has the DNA TGCAGCGTTGAAGATTCGGGGGGGTACGAGCAGTACTTC.

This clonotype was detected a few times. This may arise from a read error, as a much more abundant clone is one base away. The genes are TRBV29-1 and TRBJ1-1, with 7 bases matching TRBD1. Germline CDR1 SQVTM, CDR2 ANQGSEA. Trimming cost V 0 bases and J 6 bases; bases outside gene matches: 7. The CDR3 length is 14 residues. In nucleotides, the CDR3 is TGCAGCGTTGAAGATCTGACCAGGGGGGCTGAAGCTTTCTTT. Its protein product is CSVEDLTRGAEAFF.

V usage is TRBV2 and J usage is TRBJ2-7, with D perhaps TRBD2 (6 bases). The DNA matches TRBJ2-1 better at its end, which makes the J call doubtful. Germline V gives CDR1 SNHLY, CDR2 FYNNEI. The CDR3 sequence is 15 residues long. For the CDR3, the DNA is TGTGCCAGCAGTGAAGTGCGGGAAACCTACAATGAGCAGTTCTTC. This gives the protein CASSEVRETYNEQFF.

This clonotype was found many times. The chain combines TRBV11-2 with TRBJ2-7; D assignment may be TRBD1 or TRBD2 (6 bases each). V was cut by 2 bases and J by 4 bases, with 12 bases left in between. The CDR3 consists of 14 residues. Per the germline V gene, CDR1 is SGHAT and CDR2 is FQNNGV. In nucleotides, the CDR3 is TGTGCCAGCAGCTTAAGGGGGGTAGGATACGAGCAGTACTTC. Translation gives CASSLRGVGYEQYF.

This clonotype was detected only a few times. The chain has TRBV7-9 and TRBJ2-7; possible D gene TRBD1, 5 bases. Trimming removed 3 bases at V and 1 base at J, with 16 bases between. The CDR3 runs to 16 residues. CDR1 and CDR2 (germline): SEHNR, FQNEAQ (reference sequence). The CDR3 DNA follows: TGTGCCAGCAGCTTCCGCCGTTCCGCAGGGTCCTACGAGCAGTACTTC. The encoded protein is CASSFRRSAGSYEQYF.

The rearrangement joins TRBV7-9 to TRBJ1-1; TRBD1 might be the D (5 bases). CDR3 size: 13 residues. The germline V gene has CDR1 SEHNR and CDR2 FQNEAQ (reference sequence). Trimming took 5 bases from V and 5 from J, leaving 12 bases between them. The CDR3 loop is CASSPMTVTEAFF. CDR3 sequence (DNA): TGTGCCAGCAGCCCGATGACAGTTACTGAAGCTTTCTTT.

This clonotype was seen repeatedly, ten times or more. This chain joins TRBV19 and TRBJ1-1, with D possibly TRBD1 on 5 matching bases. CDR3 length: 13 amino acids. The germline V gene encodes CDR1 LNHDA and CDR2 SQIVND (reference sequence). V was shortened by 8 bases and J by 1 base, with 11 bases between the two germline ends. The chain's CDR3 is CASLKGRNTEAFF. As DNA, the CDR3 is TGTGCCAGTCTAAAGGGACGGAACACTGAAGCTTTCTTT. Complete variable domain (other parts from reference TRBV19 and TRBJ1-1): DGGITQSPKYLFRKEGQNVTLSCEQNLNHDAMYWYRQDPGQGLRLIYYSQIVNDFQKGDIAEGYSVSREKKESFPLTVTSAQKNPTAFYLCASLKGRNTEAFFGQGTRLTVV.

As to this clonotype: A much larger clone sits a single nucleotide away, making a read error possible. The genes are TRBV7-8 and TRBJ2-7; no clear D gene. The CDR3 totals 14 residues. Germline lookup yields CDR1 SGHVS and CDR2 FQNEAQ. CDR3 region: CASSLVPSSSEQYF. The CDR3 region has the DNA TGTGCCAGCAGCTTAGTTCCGAGCTCCTCCGAGCAGTACTTC.

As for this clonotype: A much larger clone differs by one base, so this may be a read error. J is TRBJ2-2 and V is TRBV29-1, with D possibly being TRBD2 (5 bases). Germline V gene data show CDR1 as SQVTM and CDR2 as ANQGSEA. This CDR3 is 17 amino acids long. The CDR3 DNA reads TGCAGCGTTGAAGACTTTGCCCTTGGAGAGATCACCGGGGAGCTGCTTTTT. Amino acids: CSVEDFALGEITGELLF.

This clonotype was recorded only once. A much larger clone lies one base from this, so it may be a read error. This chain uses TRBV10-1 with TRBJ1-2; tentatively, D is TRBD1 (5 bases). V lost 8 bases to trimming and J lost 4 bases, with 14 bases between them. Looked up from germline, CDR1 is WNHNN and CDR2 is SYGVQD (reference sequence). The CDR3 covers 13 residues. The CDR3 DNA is TGCGCCAGCGGTGGGACCCGGGCCTATGGCTACACCTTC. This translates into CASGGTRAYGYTF.

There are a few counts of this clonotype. CDR3: CASSLDSASGSFPKFSQYF. CDR3 nucleotides: TGTGCCAGCAGCTTAGATTCGGCTAGCGGGTCTTTCCCCAAGTTTTCCCAGTACTTC. The chain links TRBV7-8 to TRBJ2-5; TRBD2 matches at 8 bases. CDR3 length: 19 amino acids. V trimming: 1 base; J trimming: 9 bases; junction bases outside the gene matches: 22. Germline assignment: CDR1 SGHVS and CDR2 FQNEAQ.